One TCR beta chain is described in this entry. Its antigen is as yet unknown. The sample is drawn from a study of OX40 agonist ivuxolimab in advanced cancers. The wider study: Patients were dosed with the agonistic anti-OX40 (CD134) antibody ivuxolimab. Study-wide findings and caveats: Both blood CD4+ and CD8+ T cells showed clonal growth by week 6 at 0.1 to 3.0 mg/kg.

Sequenced by immunoSEQ multiplex PCR; TCRdb stores in-frame clones only, minus some. The table records tens of thousands of clones, around 94% of them present only once. The junction had 10 bases not matched to a gene; V was cut back by 10 bases and J by 2 bases. The length of the CDR3 is 16 residues. Germline V gene sequence: CDR1 SNHLY, CDR2 FYNNEI. This chain joins TRBV2 and TRBJ2-1, with 11 nucleotides matching TRBD2. This material consisted of CD4+ or CD8+ T cells sorted from blood, taken in a trial of the OX40 agonist ivuxolimab. This TCR was recovered from an adult with an advanced solid tumor such as melanoma, head and neck, liver or kidney cancer. CDR3 residues: CAILAGGLAAYNEQFF. CDR3 DNA sequence: TGTGCCATCCTAGCGGGGGGCCTGGCCGCCTACAATGAGCAGTTCTTC. Looking up the rest from reference TRBV2 and TRBJ2-1 gives the full variable domain: EPEVTQTPSHQVTQMGQEVILRCVPISNHLYFYWYRQILGQKVEFLVSFYNNEISEKSEIFDDQFSVERPDGSNFTLKIRSTKLEDSAMYFCAILAGGLAAYNEQFFGPGTRLTVL.